This TCR beta chain originates from a study of post-analysis software for immune sequencing data. Across the whole study: Disease trajectories encompassed relapsing-remitting, secondary progressive and progressive-relapsing multiple sclerosis.

A word on this clonotype: The antigen is not known.

The CDR3 length is 15 residues. CDR1 MNHNY and CDR2 SVGAGI come from the germline V gene (reference sequence). Trimming cost V 4 bases and J 4 bases, with 16 bases left between them. Findings of the study overall: When compared against controls, multiple sclerosis patients showed significantly lower normalized Chao1 diversity. Several TRBV segments were more frequent in patients than controls; TRBV5-6, TRBV5-1 and TRBV20-1 belonged to this group.

cDNA libraries of TCR beta carried unique molecular identifiers. A population of 1 to 10 million T cells gave rise to about half a million cDNA molecules. TCRdb itself ran the PCR reads through MiXCR, one entry per CDR3 protein. Among about 500,000 distinct CDR3 sequences listed, roughly 45% were seen once. This sequence was found in a girl between 5 and 17 years old with multiple sclerosis. The rearrangement links TRBV6-6 to TRBJ1-2; D call uncertain. The sequencing input was blood. CDR3 in amino acids: CASSSQEGSGYGYTF. The CDR3 nucleotides are TGTGCCAGCAGTTCCCAGGAAGGGTCGGGCTATGGCTACACCTTC.